Listed below are T cell receptor beta chains from one sample, sequenced in a study of early T cells in non-severe SARS-CoV-2 infection. MiXCR, applied by TCRdb to the 5' RACE reads, yields one record per CDR3 protein. This sample has under 95,000 distinct CDR3 sequences, with approximately 15% found just once. Sequencing was performed on whole blood. These receptors came from an adult who was a healthcare worker with PCR-confirmed SARS-CoV-2 infection or an uninfected control (not recorded which). Each CDR3 is given with its conserved first and last residue. D genes are given only for firm matches. Size tells how often a clone was seen (once, few, many) or the class of an expanded clone, and some rows leave it out.

11	NA	TRBV6-5	NA	TRBJ2-7	TGTACTACCCGCCCGGGTTACGAGCAGTACTTC	CTTRPGYEQYF
15	NA	TRBV28	few	TRBJ2-1	TGTGCCAGCAGTCCAAGATTCCTTTCCTACAATGAGCAGTTCTTC	CASSPRFLSYNEQFF
14	NA	TRBV5-1	few	TRBJ2-3	TGCGCCAGCAGCTCCAACCCCGGGACCCTCCCGCAGTATTTT	CASSSNPGTLPQYF
15	NA	TRBV7-8	few	TRBJ1-4	TGTGCCAGCAGCCCCAGACAGACAATTAATGAAAAACTGTTCTTT	CASSPRQTINEKLFF
13	NA	TRBV29-1	few	TRBJ2-1	TGCAGCGTTGAGCTTCAGGCTGTGGGTGAGCAGTTCTTC	CSVELQAVGEQFF
14	NA	TRBV7-9	many	TRBJ2-2	TGTGCCAGCAGCTTGGCCAGAGACGCCGGGGAGCTGTTTTTT	CASSLARDAGELFF
13	NA	TRBV7-9	NA	TRBJ2-7	TGTGCCAGCAGCTTAGGGACGGTCTACGAGCAGTACTTC	CASSLGTVYEQYF
16	NA	TRBV6-5	NA	TRBJ2-5	TGTGCCAGCAGTTACCAGAGGTCTAGGGGTGGAGAGACCCAGTACTTC	CASSYQRSRGGETQYF
13	NA	TRBV29-1	NA	TRBJ2-5	TGCAGCGTTGAAGGGAATTGGGGAGAGACCCAGTACTTC	CSVEGNWGETQYF
12	NA	TRBV2	NA	TRBJ1-5	TGTGCCAGCATGGGCGGTGGGCAGCCCCAGCATTTT	CASMGGGQPQHF
16	NA	TRBV10-1	NA	TRBJ2-1	TGCGCCAGCAGTGATAGAGGCGGGATGAGGGGGAATGAGCAGTTCTTC	CASSDRGGMRGNEQFF
15	TRBD2	TRBV12-3/TRBV12-4	few	TRBJ2-5	TGTGCCAGCAGTATACTAGCGGGAGGGGAAGAGACCCAGTACTTC	CASSILAGGEETQYF
15	TRBD1	TRBV5-1	NA	TRBJ2-7	TGCGCCAGCAGCCCCGGGACAGGGAATACCTACGAGCAGTACTTC	CASSPGTGNTYEQYF
15	NA	TRBV2	NA	TRBJ2-3	TGTGCCAGCAGTGAAGGAACGGGAGTCACAGATACGCAGTATTTT	CASSEGTGVTDTQYF
14	NA	TRBV5-6	few	TRBJ2-2	TGTGCCAGCAGCCGGGCAACGAACACCGGGGAGCTGTTTTTT	CASSRATNTGELFF
16	NA	TRBV11-2	NA	TRBJ2-3	TGTGCCAGCAGATCCGAATCCGGGAGCCACACAGATACGCAGTATTTT	CASRSESGSHTDTQYF
14	TRBD2	TRBV9	few	TRBJ2-7	TGTGCCAGCAGCGCATCCGGGACTAGTCACGAGCAGTACTTC	CASSASGTSHEQYF
15	TRBD2	TRBV5-5	NA	TRBJ2-1	TGTGCCAGCAGCGTCCAACTAGCGGTTTTCAATGAGCAGTTCTTC	CASSVQLAVFNEQFF
16	NA	TRBV4-2	NA	TRBJ2-2	TGTGCCAGCAGCCAAGATAGGAACAGGCACACCGGGGAGCTGTTTTTT	CASSQDRNRHTGELFF
14	TRBD1	TRBV7-6	many	TRBJ1-3	TGTGCCAGCAGCCCAAGACAGGGCGGAAACACCATATATTTT	CASSPRQGGNTIYF